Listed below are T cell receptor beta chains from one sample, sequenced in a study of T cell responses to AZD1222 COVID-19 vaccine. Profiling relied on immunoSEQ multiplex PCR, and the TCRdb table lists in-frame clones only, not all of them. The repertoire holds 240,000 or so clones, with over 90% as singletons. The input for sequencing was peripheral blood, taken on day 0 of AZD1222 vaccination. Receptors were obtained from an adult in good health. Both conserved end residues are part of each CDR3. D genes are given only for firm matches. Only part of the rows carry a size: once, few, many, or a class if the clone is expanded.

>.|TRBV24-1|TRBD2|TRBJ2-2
CATKSGRGTGELFF
TGTGCCACCAAAAGCGGGAGAGGTACCGGGGAGCTGTTTTTT
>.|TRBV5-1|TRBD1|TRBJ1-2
CASSPATGGYGYTF
TGCGCCAGCAGCCCTGCGACAGGGGGCTATGGCTACACCTTC
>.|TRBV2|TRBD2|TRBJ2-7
CASSTGLGGLSSYEQYF
TGTGCCAGCAGTACCGGCCTGGGAGGGCTGAGCTCCTACGAGCAGTACTTC
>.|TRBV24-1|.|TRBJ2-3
CATSDVTDTQYF
TGTGCCACCAGTGATGTCACAGATACGCAGTATTTT
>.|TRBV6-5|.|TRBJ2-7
CASSSTGLRSYEQYF
TGTGCCAGCAGCTCTACGGGACTGCGCTCCTACGAGCAGTACTTC
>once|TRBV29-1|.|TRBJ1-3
CSVEVRVLSGNTIYF
TGCAGCGTTGAGGTCCGAGTCCTATCTGGAAACACCATATATTTT
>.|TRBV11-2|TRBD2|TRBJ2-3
CASSLGLAGSTDTQYF
TGTGCCAGCAGCTTAGGACTAGCGGGATCCACAGATACGCAGTATTTT
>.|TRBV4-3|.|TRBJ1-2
CASSQDRAQAGGYTF
TGCGCCAGCAGCCAAGATAGGGCACAGGCGGGGGGCTACACCTTC
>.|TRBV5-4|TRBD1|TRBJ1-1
CASSEDRGPVAFF
TGTGCCAGCAGCGAAGACAGGGGGCCGGTAGCTTTCTTT
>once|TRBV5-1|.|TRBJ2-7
CASSLDGHQYF
TGCGCCAGCAGCTTGGACGGCCATCAGTACTTC
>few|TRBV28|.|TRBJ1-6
CASSLPQQGVIYNSPLHF
TGTGCCAGCAGTTTGCCCCAACAAGGGGTCATCTATAATTCACCCCTCCACTTT
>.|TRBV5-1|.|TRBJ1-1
CASSLIEGSRAFF
TGCGCCAGCAGCTTGATAGAGGGGAGTCGCGCTTTCTTT
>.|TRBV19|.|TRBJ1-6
CASSHGRSSYNSPLHF
TGTGCCAGTAGTCACGGACGGAGCTCCTATAATTCACCCCTCCACTTT
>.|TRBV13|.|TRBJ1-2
CASSSTSIREDYGYTF
TGTGCCAGCAGCTCGACATCTATCAGGGAGGACTATGGCTACACCTTC
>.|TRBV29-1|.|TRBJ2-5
CSVWITGQTQYF
TGCAGCGTTTGGATTACAGGCCAGACCCAGTACTTC
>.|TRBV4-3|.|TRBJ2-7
CASSQGLAGDYEQYF
TGCGCCAGCAGCCAAGGGCTGGCAGGGGATTACGAGCAGTACTTC
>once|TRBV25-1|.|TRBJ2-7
CASSASHEQYF
TGTGCCAGCAGTGCCAGCCACGAGCAGTACTTC
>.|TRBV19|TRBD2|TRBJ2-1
CASSPNTRTSGGYNEQFF
TGTGCCAGTAGTCCCAATACGCGGACTAGCGGGGGCTACAATGAGCAGTTCTTC
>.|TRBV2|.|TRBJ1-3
CASWTGNTIYF
TGTGCCAGTTGGACGGGAAACACCATATATTTT
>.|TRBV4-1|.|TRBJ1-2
CASSQGIAGAGGYTF
TGCGCCAGCAGCCAAGGGATAGCCGGGGCTGGAGGCTACACCTTC
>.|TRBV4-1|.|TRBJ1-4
CASSQLQGINEKLFF
TGCGCCAGCAGCCAACTCCAGGGGATTAATGAAAAACTGTTTTTT
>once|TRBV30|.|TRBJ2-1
CAWSIGVYNEQFF
TGTGCCTGGAGCATAGGGGTCTACAATGAGCAGTTCTTC
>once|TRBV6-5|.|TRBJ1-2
CASSETSYGYTF
TGTGCCAGCAGCGAGACGAGCTATGGCTACACCTTC
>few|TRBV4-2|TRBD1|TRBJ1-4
CASSQDLGTGGEKLFF
TGTGCCAGCAGCCAAGATCTTGGGACAGGGGGCGAAAAACTGTTTTTT
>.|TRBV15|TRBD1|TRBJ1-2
CATSFRDRGVFGYTF
TGTGCCACCAGCTTCCGGGACAGGGGCGTCTTTGGCTACACCTTC
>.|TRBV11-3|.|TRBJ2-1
CASSLSSLYNEQFF
TGTGCCAGCAGCTTAAGCAGCCTATACAATGAGCAGTTCTTC
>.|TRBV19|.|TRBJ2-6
CASSMTISGANVLTF
TGTGCCAGTAGTATGACGATCTCTGGGGCCAACGTCCTGACTTTC
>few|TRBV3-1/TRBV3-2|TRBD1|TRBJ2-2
CASSQGPGRGHMNTGELFF
TGTGCCAGCAGCCAAGGGCCCGGCAGGGGGCATATGAACACCGGGGAGCTGTTTTTT
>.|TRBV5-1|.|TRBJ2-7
CASSSTASSYEQYF
TGCGCCAGCAGCTCGACGGCTAGCTCCTACGAGCAGTACTTC
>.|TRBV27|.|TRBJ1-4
CASSPGRFGSEKLFF
TGTGCCAGCAGCCCGGGCCGTTTTGGTAGTGAAAAACTGTTTTTT
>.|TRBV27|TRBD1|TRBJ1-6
CASSQDRDPYNSPLHF
TGTGCCAGCAGCCAGGACAGGGACCCCTATAATTCACCCCTCCACTTT
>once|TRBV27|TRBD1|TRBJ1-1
CASSLRAGGWGTEAFF
TGTGCCAGCAGTTTAAGGGCAGGGGGCTGGGGCACTGAAGCTTTCTTT
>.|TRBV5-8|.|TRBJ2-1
CASSSPRAGSAEQFF
TGTGCCAGCAGCTCCCCCCGTGCAGGGTCGGCTGAGCAGTTCTTC
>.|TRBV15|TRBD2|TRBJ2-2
CATSRGGLRGGRNTGELFF
TGTGCCACCAGCAGAGGAGGTTTGCGGGGGGGACGGAACACCGGGGAGCTGTTTTTT
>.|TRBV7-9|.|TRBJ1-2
CASSLPTGGYPSGGYTF
TGTGCCAGCAGCTTGCCCACGGGGGGCTACCCCAGCGGTGGCTACACCTTC
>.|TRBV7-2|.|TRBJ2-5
CASSFSAGEETQYF
TGTGCCAGCAGCTTTTCAGCGGGTGAAGAGACCCAGTACTTC
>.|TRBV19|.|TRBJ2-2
CASSPWGDTGELFF
TGTGCCAGTAGCCCTTGGGGGGACACCGGGGAGCTGTTTTTT
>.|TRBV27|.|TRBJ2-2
CASSFLDGGDTGELFF
TGTGCCAGCAGTTTCCTTGACGGAGGGGACACCGGGGAGCTGTTTTTT
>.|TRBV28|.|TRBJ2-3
CASSSQGTDTQYF
TGTGCCAGCAGTTCACAGGGTACAGATACGCAGTATTTT
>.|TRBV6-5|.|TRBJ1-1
CASSHSRGSNTEAFF
TGTGCCAGCAGTCACAGCCGGGGTTCGAACACTGAAGCTTTCTTT
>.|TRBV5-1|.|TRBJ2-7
CASSLASGASYEQYF
TGCGCCAGCAGCTTGGCGTCAGGGGCCTCCTACGAGCAGTACTTC
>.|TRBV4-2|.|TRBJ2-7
CASSQGSAGASYVEQYF
TGTGCCAGCAGCCAAGGTAGTGCGGGGGCTTCCTACGTCGAGCAGTACTTC
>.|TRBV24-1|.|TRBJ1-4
CATRANRRGDEKLFF
TGTGCCACCAGGGCAAATAGGAGGGGGGATGAAAAACTGTTTTTT
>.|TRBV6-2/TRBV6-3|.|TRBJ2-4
CASSTPGHHGGYF
TGTGCCAGCAGTACACCGGGACACCATGGGGGGTACTTC
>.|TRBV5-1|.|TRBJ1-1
CASSLGLETEAFF
TGCGCCAGCAGCTTGGGACTGGAAACTGAAGCTTTCTTT
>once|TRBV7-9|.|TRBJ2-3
CASSPHRDLTDTQYF
TGTGCCAGCAGTCCACACAGGGATCTTACAGATACGCAGTATTTT
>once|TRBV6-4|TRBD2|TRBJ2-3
CASSDRGGTDTQYF
TGTGCCAGCAGTGATCGGGGGGGCACAGATACGCAGTATTTT
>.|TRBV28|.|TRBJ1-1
CASSGSPTEAFF
TGTGCCAGCAGTGGAAGCCCCACTGAAGCTTTCTTT
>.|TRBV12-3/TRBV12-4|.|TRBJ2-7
CASSVSVSYEQYF
TGTGCCAGCAGTGTTAGCGTCTCCTACGAGCAGTACTTC